The text below deals with one T cell receptor (beta chain). This sample stems from a study of blood T cell repertoires in COVID-19. The age range of participants was about 18 to 95 years, with residence in some 25 US areas. Participants reported their clinical history, and cohort assignment relied on those reports. All recovered Cohort 3 donors got two negative PCRs, got clearance, or saw symptom resolution. Germline V gene sequence: CDR1 MNHEY, CDR2 SVGAGI. Trimming took off 9 bases at V and 4 bases at J, with 15 bases between the two ends. The CDR3 is 13 amino acids. Only in-frame clones appear in the TCRdb table, and some are missing; sequencing was by immunoSEQ multiplex PCR. This table has approximately 270,000 clones, 70% to 90% appearing once.

Sequencing input: PBMCs or T cells enriched from blood (not recorded which). The V and J genes are TRBV6-5 and TRBJ1-1, with D maybe TRBD1 (6 bases). The sequence came from a woman in her forties or fifties who had recovered from COVID-19. CDR3 loop: CASFGQSSTEAFF. For the CDR3, the DNA is TGTGCCAGTTTCGGACAGTCTAGCACTGAAGCTTTCTTT.